This entry lists 24 T cell receptor beta chains sequenced from one sample in a study of blood T cell repertoires in COVID-19. Produced via immunoSEQ multiplex PCR; TCRdb's table is partial and in-frame only. In the table there are about 80,000 clones, approximately 85% of which are singletons. The sample comprised peripheral blood. The receptors stem from a human donor in a cohort sampled during active COVID-19.

This clone was observed a single time. The CDR3 is CASSPGAYRRQFF. The DNA of the CDR3 is TGTGCCAGCAGCCCGGGCGCTTACAGGCGGCAGTTCTTC. This chain joins TRBV6-6 and TRBJ2-1; maybe TRBD1 (5 bases). This CDR3 spans 13 amino acids. The germline V and J ends were trimmed by 6 bases and 12 bases, with 18 bases remaining between them. The germline V gene has CDR1 MNHNY and CDR2 SVGAGI (reference sequence).

The chain links TRBV3-1 (or the pseudogene TRBV3-2) to TRBJ2-7, with D possibly TRBD2 on 6 matching bases. Per germline, CDR1 LGHDT and CDR2 YNNKEL (reference sequence). This CDR3 has 15 residues. Trimming removed 2 bases from V and 1 base from J, with 12 bases in between. The CDR3 loop reads CASSQRSGYSYEQYF. Here the CDR3 DNA reads TGTGCCAGCAGCCAACGGAGCGGGTATTCCTACGAGCAGTACTTC.

The V call is TRBV6-6, the J call TRBJ2-7; TRBD1 agrees at 9 bases. V was clipped by 6 bases and J by 2 bases; unmatched bases: 5. This CDR3 has 14 amino acids. Germline lookup yields CDR1 MNHNY and CDR2 SVGAGI (reference sequence). CDR3 nucleotide sequence: TGTGCCAGCAGAACGGGACAGGGAGCCTACGAGCAGTACTTC. Translation: CASRTGQGAYEQYF.

The J gene is TRBJ1-1, the V gene TRBV2; D gene unclear. The CDR3 has 15 residues. Germline V gene lookup returns CDR1 SNHLY and CDR2 FYNNEI. The V end lost 6 bases, the J end lost 2 bases, and 16 bases lay between the germline ends. The CDR3 protein is CASRTDRGINTEAFF. CDR3 bases: TGTGCCAGCAGAACTGATCGGGGAATAAACACTGAAGCTTTCTTT.

Ten or more counts support this clone. The same CDR3 also results from other DNA sequences found in this sample. This sequence joins TRBV2 and TRBJ1-2, with D perhaps TRBD1 (5 bases). Germline V CDR1 and CDR2: SNHLY, FYNNEI. V lost 2 bases, J lost 3 bases, and 7 bases lay in between. The CDR3 runs 13 residues. CDR3 DNA: TGTGCCAGCAGTGAAAGCAGGGACTATGGCTACACCTTC. Translation gives CASSESRDYGYTF.

The rearrangement links TRBV5-6 to TRBJ2-7; TRBD2 matches 8 bases. Germline loops: CDR1 SGHDT, CDR2 YYEEEE. V gave up 0 bases and J gave up 7 bases; unmatched junction bases: 6. This CDR3 comprises 14 residues. CDR3 region: CASSLVPGGREQYF. The CDR3 region has the DNA TGTGCCAGCAGCTTGGTTCCGGGGGGGCGAGAGCAGTACTTC.

This clone appeared a single time. The chain joins TRBV13 to TRBJ1-4; TRBD1 might be the D (6 bases). The ends were cut back, 7 bases at V and 8 bases at J, with 17 bases in the middle. Germline loops: CDR1 PRHDT, CDR2 FYEKMQ (reference sequence). The CDR3 consists of 14 residues. The DNA for the CDR3 is TGTGCCAGCACCCGGGGCAGGGGTGGAGAAAAACTGTTTTTT. Encoded protein: CASTRGRGGEKLFF.

The CDR3: CASRIFRDRDGYTF. The CDR3 bases are TGTGCCAGCAGGATTTTCCGGGACAGGGATGGCTACACCTTC. The chain carries TRBV28 and TRBJ1-2; 9 nucleotides agree with TRBD1. With V trimmed by 6 bases and J by 6 bases, 8 bases remained unmatched. The CDR3 loop spans 14 amino acids. The germline V gene encodes CDR1 MDHEN and CDR2 SYDVKM.

This clone was detected once. CDR3 region: CASSFTKLRRKLINIQYF. In nucleotides, the CDR3 is TGTGCCAGCAGTTTTACAAAGCTAAGGAGGAAACTTATAAACATTCAGTACTTC. The chain carries TRBV28 and TRBJ2-4; weak D call: TRBD2 (5 bases). The CDR3 runs to 18 residues. The germline V gene has CDR1 MDHEN and CDR2 SYDVKM. The V end lost 3 bases, the J end lost 6 bases, and 24 bases lay between the germline ends.

The J gene is TRBJ1-5, the V gene TRBV19; 9 positions agree with TRBD1. CDR3 size: 18 residues. Trimming at V came to 4 bases and at J to 1 base, leaving 11 bases not matched to a gene. In germline, CDR1 is LNHDA, CDR2 SQIVND (reference sequence). The CDR3 reads CASSTPWTGARSNQPQHF. CDR3 in DNA: TGTGCCAGTAGTACCCCGTGGACAGGGGCGCGAAGCAATCAGCCCCAGCATTTT.

The chain is built from TRBV21-1 and TRBJ1-1. TRBV21-1 is a pseudogene locus. This CDR3 has 18 amino acids. DNA of the CDR3: TGTGCCAGCAGCAAAGAACCCCCTCCCTTAATCGGGTTCCCTGAAGCTTTCTTT. Its translation: CASSKEPPPLIGFPEAFF.

This clone came up a few times. The chain employs TRBV30 and TRBJ2-7; D ambiguous. This CDR3 has 12 amino acids. V shed 2 bases and J shed 3 bases, with 8 bases lying between them. Germline CDR1 reads GTSNPN; CDR2 reads SVGIG (reference sequence). CDR3 protein: CAWSRHNYEQYF. The CDR3 DNA is TGTGCCTGGAGTCGACACAACTACGAGCAGTACTTC. Combining the CDR3 with reference TRBV30 and TRBJ2-7 gives the whole variable domain SQTIHQWPATLVQPVGSPLSLECTVEGTSNPNLYWYRQAAGRGLQLLFYSVGIGQISSEVPQNLSASRPQDRQFILSSKKLLLSDSGFYLCAWSRHNYEQYFGPGTRLTVT.

V gene TRBV7-2 combines with J gene TRBJ2-5, with D possibly being TRBD2 (7 bases). Germline V gives CDR1 SGHTA, CDR2 FQGNSA. The CDR3 runs to 15 residues. Trimming left V 5 bases short and J 5 bases short, with 18 bases between. Here the CDR3 DNA reads TGTGCCAGCAGCCCTCGAGGGGGGGGCGGGGAGACCCAGTACTTC. This codes for CASSPRGGGGETQYF.

This chain uses TRBV29-1 with TRBJ1-1; TRBD1 matches 7 bases. Germline V CDR1 and CDR2: SQVTM, ANQGSEA. The V and J ends lost 5 bases and 7 bases, in that order; junction bases with no gene match: 10. The CDR3 totals 13 residues. The CDR3 spells CSVSTGANFEAFF. CDR3 sequence (DNA): TGCAGCGTTTCAACAGGGGCGAACTTTGAAGCTTTCTTT.

This sequence joins TRBV4-1 and TRBJ2-7, with 7 bases lining up with TRBD1. Germline assignment: CDR1 MGHRA and CDR2 YSYEKL. This CDR3 contains 16 residues. V lost 0 bases, J lost 0 bases, and 5 bases stayed unmatched. The CDR3 bases are TGCGCCAGCAGCCAAGATAGGGACAGCCTCTCCTACGAGCAGTACTTC. Amino acid sequence: CASSQDRDSLSYEQYF.

This chain links TRBV7-8 with TRBJ2-7; a weak D match, TRBD1 (5 bases). V was clipped by 5 bases and J by 6 bases, with 14 bases between them. Germline V lookup: CDR1 SGHVS, CDR2 FQNEAQ. This CDR3 is 13 amino acids long. The CDR3 loop is CASSLGADTEQYF. The DNA for the CDR3 is TGTGCCAGCAGCCTTGGGGCGGACACCGAGCAGTACTTC.

This rearrangement joins TRBV5-4 to TRBJ2-2, with 8 nucleotides matching TRBD2. V was clipped by 4 bases and J by 1 base; unmatched bases: 6. The CDR3 totals 16 residues. Germline V lookup: CDR1 SGHNT, CDR2 YYREEE (reference sequence). DNA for the CDR3: TGTGCCAGCAGCCCCACCGGGGGGGAGAACACCGGGGAGCTGTTTTTT. Protein: CASSPTGGENTGELFF.

The rearrangement links TRBV9 to TRBJ1-4; 10 nucleotides agree with TRBD1. CDR1 is SGDLS, CDR2 YYNGEE, per germline. V gave up 4 bases and J gave up 10 bases; unmatched junction bases: 10. CDR3 length: 15 residues. CDR3 residues: CASSRVGTGVGKLFF. CDR3 nucleotide sequence: TGTGCCAGCAGCCGAGTAGGGACAGGGGTAGGAAAACTGTTTTTT.

The chain is built from TRBV6-2 or TRBV6-3 and TRBJ1-5; unclear D gene. CDR1 and CDR2 (germline): MNHEY, SVGEGT. V gave up 6 bases and J gave up 5 bases, with 8 bases separating them. The CDR3 sequence is 12 residues long. CDR3 DNA: TGTGCCAGCAGCTCCAGTTATCAGCCCCAGCATTTT. It specifies CASSSSYQPQHF.

V and J are TRBV7-3 and TRBJ2-7; 7 nucleotides agree with TRBD2. V was clipped by 1 base and J by 7 bases; unmatched bases: 4. The CDR3 covers 13 residues. Germline V lookup: CDR1 SGHTA, CDR2 FQGTGA. CDR3 protein: CASSLSPGGEQYF. The DNA for the CDR3 is TGTGCCAGCAGCTTAAGCCCCGGGGGGGAGCAGTACTTC. The full variable domain, completed using reference TRBV7-3 and TRBJ2-7, is GAGVSQTPSNKVTEKGKYVELRCDPISGHTALYWYRQSLGQGPEFLIYFQGTGAADDSGLPNDRFFAVRPEGSVSTLKIQRTERGDSAVYLCASSLSPGGEQYFGPGTRLTVT.

This sequence joins TRBV19 and TRBJ1-2; no definite D call. Trimming removed 7 bases at V and 3 bases at J, with 15 bases between. Germline-derived CDR1 and CDR2 are LNHDA and SQIVND (reference sequence). The CDR3 is made up of 14 amino acids. The CDR3 spells CASTLVGGHYGYTF. Written as DNA, the CDR3 is TGTGCCAGTACCCTGGTGGGCGGGCACTATGGCTACACCTTC.

The J gene is TRBJ2-3, the V gene TRBV2; D unresolved. The CDR3 spans 12 residues. Trimming took 5 bases from V and 3 from J, leaving 6 bases between them. CDR1 and CDR2 (germline): SNHLY, FYNNEI. CDR3 coding DNA: TGTGCCAGCAGTATCCAGACAGATACGCAGTATTTT. Translating it yields CASSIQTDTQYF.

V usage is TRBV7-3 and J usage is TRBJ2-3; D is unclear. The germline V gene has CDR1 SGHTA and CDR2 FQGTGA. This CDR3 has 13 amino acids. The V gene lost 0 bases and the J gene lost 5 bases, with 6 bases spanning the gap. The CDR3 coding sequence is TGTGCCAGCAGCTTAACGCGTGGAGATACGCAGTATTTT. This gives the protein CASSLTRGDTQYF.

The V and J genes are TRBV4-1 and TRBJ2-1, with TRBD2 identical over 7 bases. This CDR3 region has 16 residues. The V gene end was trimmed by 0 bases and the J gene end by 3 bases; junction bases not matched to a gene: 5. Germline CDR1 and CDR2: MGHRA and YSYEKL. This chain's CDR3 is CASSQDLLARYNEQFF. As DNA, the CDR3 is TGCGCCAGCAGCCAAGATCTACTAGCGCGCTACAATGAGCAGTTCTTC.